Listed below are T cell receptor beta chains from one sample, sequenced in a study of blood T cell repertoires in COVID-19. Clones were sequenced by immunoSEQ multiplex PCR, and TCRdb holds only the in-frame ones, with some missing. The data hold roughly 86,000 clones, with more than 85% observed a single time. The sample taken for sequencing was peripheral blood. These receptors came from a middle-aged man with acute or convalescent COVID-19. Each CDR3 is given with its conserved first and last residue.

TRBJ1-1 TRBV29-1 CSAGGDTEAFF
TRBJ1-6 TRBV13 CASSPQGSYNSPLHF
TRBJ1-1 TRBV3-1/TRBV3-2 CASSQDLREAFF
TRBJ1-2 TRBV18 CASSPEVTGSSNYGYTF
TRBJ2-7 TRBV30 CAWAGGSDEQYF
TRBJ1-1 TRBV7-9 CASSPSYGGADTEAFF
TRBJ2-5 TRBV4-1 CASSSRLVGETQYF
TRBJ1-1 TRBV6-5 CASSQTRDRVSEAFF
TRBJ2-2 TRBV19 CASRGQLNTGELFF
TRBJ2-1 TRBV4-1 CASSQGDGGQYNEQFF
TRBJ2-1 TRBV6-2/TRBV6-3 CASSEDRGTYNEQFF
TRBJ2-2 TRBV5-4 CASSLGAFANTGELFF
TRBJ2-7 TRBV5-1 CASSPGAEIVINYEQYF
TRBJ2-1 TRBV4-2 CASSQGLAGVGEQFF
TRBJ1-1 TRBV29-1 CSARQGPNTEAFF
TRBJ2-1 TRBV7-9 CASSVGTVNEQFF
TRBJ2-1 TRBV2 CASIKDSNPNNEQFF
TRBJ1-3 TRBV11-2 CASSKELSGNTIYF
TRBJ1-1 TRBV11-1 CASSLNFQNTEAFF
TRBJ2-7 TRBV7-2 CASSLVSPLPHYEQYF
TRBJ1-1 TRBV6-4 CASSANRETEAFF
TRBJ1-2 TRBV18 CASSKGDRGDGYTF
TRBJ1-2 TRBV6-5 CASRKTGTYGYTF
TRBJ1-2 TRBV19 CASSTGQGELYGYTF
TRBJ2-1 TRBV2 CASSLGLLTYNEQFF
TRBJ1-1 TRBV7-6 CASSRAGNTEAFF
TRBJ2-2 TRBV5-1 CASSLDGRGGTGELFF
TRBJ1-5 TRBV28 CASSSGQVGNQPQHF
TRBJ2-2 TRBV7-9 CASSLELAGRNTGELFF
TRBJ1-1 TRBV5-6 CASSFIHSGGSTEAFF
TRBJ1-6 TRBV28 CASSRVGGSPLHF
TRBJ2-2 TRBV18 CASSPDALAGVHTGELFF
TRBJ1-5 TRBV19 CASSIQENTQPQHF
TRBJ1-2 TRBV2 CASSEARGNGYTF
TRBJ2-1 TRBV9 CASSGRSGSSYNEQFF
TRBJ1-5 TRBV7-2 CASSATGFNQPQHF
TRBJ1-1 TRBV9 CASSVGWRMNTEAFF
TRBJ1-1 TRBV7-3 CASSSGGTNTEAFF
TRBJ1-1 TRBV9 CASLGQRMNTEAFF
TRBJ1-2 TRBV13 CASSLDWFVGGTILNYGYTF
TRBJ2-3 TRBV29-1 CSVEDIPGTDTQYF